The present T cell receptor (beta chain) was sequenced within a study of T cells in Graves' hyperthyroidism and ophthalmopathy. Study details: At initial diagnosis, before any treatment had begun, peripheral blood was obtained.

Germline CDR1 is MNHNS and CDR2 is SASEGT. Trimming removed 11 bases from V and 5 bases from J; junction bases left unmatched: 13. This CDR3 is built from 14 residues. This clonotype was observed many times. RNA transcripts served as the template for amplifying TCR beta CDR3 regions. RT-PCR in the first round (using the HTBI primer set) targeted the TCR CDR3. TCRdb re-called the multiplex PCR reads with MiXCR, one entry per CDR3 protein. Of under 300,000 distinct CDR3 sequences listed, roughly 15% were seen once; the top ten hold around 31%. The TCR comes from a woman between 50 and 59 years old with Graves' hyperthyroidism that later progressed to Graves' ophthalmopathy. Sequencing was performed on blood. J is TRBJ1-1 and V is TRBV6-1; TRBD1 matches 8 bases. As DNA, the CDR3 is TGTGCCCACGCCCCCACAGGGGGTGGAACTGAAGCTTTCTTT. Translating gives CAHAPTGGGTEAFF.